What follows are 4 T cell receptor beta chains derived from one specimen sequenced in a study of cytomegalovirus exposure and HLA in healthy donors. The method was immunoSEQ multiplex PCR; TCRdb's version includes in-frame clones alone and lacks a portion of them. The sample has about 130,000 clones, about 88% seen once. Source material: PBMCs. These receptors were collected from a woman younger than 30 in good health and CMV-seropositive.

V and J are TRBV2 and TRBJ1-2; D not resolved. The germline V gene encodes CDR1 SNHLY and CDR2 FYNNEI. Between the trimmed V and J ends, which lost 7 bases and 1 base, there was a span of 22 bases. This CDR3 contains 17 residues. The CDR3, as DNA: TGTGCCAGCACCCCAATCTCTACTCTTTCGGGTAACTATGGCTACACCTTC. Its protein is CASTPISTLSGNYGYTF.

CDR3 residues: CASSLEKYRDEAFF. The CDR3 DNA reads as TGTGCCAGCAGCTTAGAGAAATACAGGGATGAAGCTTTCTTT. The chain joins TRBV11-2 to TRBJ1-1, with TRBD1 as a possible D gene (6 bases). The V end lost 0 bases, the J end lost 7 bases, and 12 bases lay between the germline ends. The germline V gene has CDR1 SGHAT and CDR2 FQNNGV. The CDR3 consists of 14 residues.

The CDR3 sequence: CASSQVGQTSSYEQYF. The CDR3 nucleotides read TGTGCCAGCAGCCAAGTGGGACAGACTAGCTCCTACGAGCAGTACTTC. The J gene is TRBJ2-7, the V gene TRBV4-2; a possible D gene is TRBD1 (7 bases). The V end was cut by 1 base, the J end by 0 bases, with 13 bases between. Germline V gives CDR1 LGHNA, CDR2 YNFKEQ. The CDR3 has 16 residues.

The chain recombines TRBV21-1 with TRBJ1-5; TRBD1 is the table's D call and was not checked against the DNA. TRBV21-1 is marked as a pseudogene. This CDR3 contains 16 residues. The CDR3 DNA reads TGTGCCAGCAGCAATCGGGACAGGGAGCGCAATCAGCCCCAGCATTTT. Translating it yields CASSNRDRERNQPQHF.